A selection of T cell receptor beta chains follows, all from one sample in a study of cytomegalovirus exposure and HLA in healthy donors. Assay used: immunoSEQ multiplex PCR; TCRdb lists only in-frame clones, some missing. The data show 150,000 to 200,000 clones, with roughly 84% seen just once and more than 8.5% held by the top ten. Sequencing was carried out using PBMCs. These receptors were taken from a man aged 25-45 years in good health and CMV-seropositive. CDR3s include the opening cysteine and the closing phenylalanine or tryptophan. Fields, in order: CDR3 DNA, CDR3 protein, J gene, clone size, V gene, D gene. A D gene is named only where the DNA matches it firmly. Expanded clones get a size class; other rows say once, few or many, or leave the size out.

CDR3nt: TGTGCCAGCAGCTTGGGTCCTAGCGGGAGTATCTACGAGCAGTACTTC
CDR3aa: CASSLGPSGSIYEQYF
j_gene: TRBJ2-7
abundance: once
v_gene: TRBV5-4
d_gene: TRBD2

CDR3nt: TGTGCCAGCAGCTTGGGCGGGGGATTGGTTGACACCGGGGAGCTGTTTTTT
CDR3aa: CASSLGGGLVDTGELFF
j_gene: TRBJ2-2
abundance: large
v_gene: TRBV5-6
d_gene: TRBD2

CDR3nt: TGTGCCAGCAGCTTAGAGACAAGCTCCTACAATGAGCAGTTCTTC
CDR3aa: CASSLETSSYNEQFF
j_gene: TRBJ2-1
abundance: NA
v_gene: TRBV11-3
d_gene: NA

CDR3nt: TGTGCCACCAGCAGAGTAATAGCGGGAGCTAACTACGAGCAGTACTTC
CDR3aa: CATSRVIAGANYEQYF
j_gene: TRBJ2-7
abundance: NA
v_gene: TRBV15
d_gene: TRBD2

CDR3nt: TGTGCCAGCTCACCGGAGGCAGGGGGATATGGTGGCTACACCTTC
CDR3aa: CASSPEAGGYGGYTF
j_gene: TRBJ1-2
abundance: NA
v_gene: TRBV18
d_gene: TRBD1

CDR3nt: TGTGCCAGCACCCTTAGCGGGAGCCTCGCGTACGAGCAGTACTTC
CDR3aa: CASTLSGSLAYEQYF
j_gene: TRBJ2-7
abundance: NA
v_gene: TRBV11-2
d_gene: TRBD2

CDR3nt: TGTGTCAGAAGCCCTACCGGGACAGAGTCCACTCTTTATGGCTACACCTTC
CDR3aa: CVRSPTGTESTLYGYTF
j_gene: TRBJ1-2
abundance: NA
v_gene: TRBV7-5
d_gene: NA

CDR3nt: TGTGCCATCAGTGTTAGCGGGGGGGCTCCCGAGCAGTACTTC
CDR3aa: CAISVSGGAPEQYF
j_gene: TRBJ2-7
abundance: few
v_gene: TRBV10-3
d_gene: TRBD2

CDR3nt: TGCAGCGTTGGGGTGGGAGCCACAGATACGCAGTATTTT
CDR3aa: CSVGVGATDTQYF
j_gene: TRBJ2-3
abundance: NA
v_gene: TRBV29-1
d_gene: NA

CDR3nt: TGTGCCAGCAGCCTACGGACTAGCGGGGCCGGGGAGCTGTTTTTT
CDR3aa: CASSLRTSGAGELFF
j_gene: TRBJ2-2
abundance: NA
v_gene: TRBV7-3
d_gene: TRBD2

CDR3nt: TGTGCCAGCAGTTACTCGGAACGGGACTACGAGCAGTACTTC
CDR3aa: CASSYSERDYEQYF
j_gene: TRBJ2-7
abundance: NA
v_gene: TRBV6-5
d_gene: NA

CDR3nt: TGTGCCAGCTCCCCCCCGACAGGGGGAGGCCACGAGCAGTACTTC
CDR3aa: CASSPPTGGGHEQYF
j_gene: TRBJ2-7
abundance: NA
v_gene: TRBV18
d_gene: TRBD1

CDR3nt: TGTGCCAGCAGCGTGGGACCGGGACACTCCTCTGGAAACACCATATATTTT
CDR3aa: CASSVGPGHSSGNTIYF
j_gene: TRBJ1-3
abundance: NA
v_gene: TRBV9
d_gene: NA

CDR3nt: TGCGCCAGCAGCCCCTTCGCGGGAGGCTCCTACGAGCAGTACTTC
CDR3aa: CASSPFAGGSYEQYF
j_gene: TRBJ2-7
abundance: few
v_gene: TRBV4-1
d_gene: TRBD2

CDR3nt: TGTGCCAGTAGTACAGGGGGATCCTCCTATAATTCACCCCTCCACTTT
CDR3aa: CASSTGGSSYNSPLHF
j_gene: TRBJ1-6
abundance: few
v_gene: TRBV19
d_gene: TRBD1

CDR3nt: TGTGCCAGTAGTATGTCCCGGGGTCTACAGTATGGCTACACCTTC
CDR3aa: CASSMSRGLQYGYTF
j_gene: TRBJ1-2
abundance: once
v_gene: TRBV19
d_gene: NA

CDR3nt: TGTGCCAGCAGCTCCGGGACAGGGGTCGATCAGCCCCAGCATTTT
CDR3aa: CASSSGTGVDQPQHF
j_gene: TRBJ1-5
abundance: NA
v_gene: TRBV28
d_gene: TRBD1

CDR3nt: TGTGCCAGCAGCGCAGTCCAGGGAGGTGAAAAACTGTTTTTT
CDR3aa: CASSAVQGGEKLFF
j_gene: TRBJ1-4
abundance: NA
v_gene: TRBV9
d_gene: NA

CDR3nt: TGTGCCAGCAGCTTAACTGGGGGACAGGGCCGCGGGGAGCTGTTTTTT
CDR3aa: CASSLTGGQGRGELFF
j_gene: TRBJ2-2
abundance: once
v_gene: TRBV7-3
d_gene: TRBD1

CDR3nt: TGTGCCAGCAGGGCTGCCCACTACTCCTACGAGCAGTACTTC
CDR3aa: CASRAAHYSYEQYF
j_gene: TRBJ2-7
abundance: NA
v_gene: TRBV6-5
d_gene: NA

CDR3nt: TGTGCCTGGAACGGTTGGTCTCGCACCGGGGAGCTGTTTTTT
CDR3aa: CAWNGWSRTGELFF
j_gene: TRBJ2-2
abundance: NA
v_gene: TRBV30
d_gene: NA

CDR3nt: TGTGCCAGCAGCCCAAGGACAGGGAACACTGAAGCTTTCTTT
CDR3aa: CASSPRTGNTEAFF
j_gene: TRBJ1-1
abundance: once
v_gene: TRBV9
d_gene: TRBD1

CDR3nt: TGTGCCAGCAGTTTAGAGCTAGCGCTAACCGGGGAGCTGTTTTTT
CDR3aa: CASSLELALTGELFF
j_gene: TRBJ2-2
abundance: NA
v_gene: TRBV28
d_gene: NA

CDR3nt: TGCGCCAGCAGCCAGGGGGCCAGGTACTCCTACGAGCAGTACTTC
CDR3aa: CASSQGARYSYEQYF
j_gene: TRBJ2-7
abundance: NA
v_gene: TRBV4-3
d_gene: NA

CDR3nt: TGTGCCAGTAGTATAGCCCAGGGGGCCTACAATGAGCAGTTCTTC
CDR3aa: CASSIAQGAYNEQFF
j_gene: TRBJ2-1
abundance: NA
v_gene: TRBV19
d_gene: TRBD1

CDR3nt: TGTGCCAGCTCACCACAGGGCGGGGATCAGCCCCAGCATTTT
CDR3aa: CASSPQGGDQPQHF
j_gene: TRBJ1-5
abundance: NA
v_gene: TRBV18
d_gene: NA

CDR3nt: TGCGCCAGCAGCTTGGCAAGGGAGGGCGGGGAGCTGTTTTTT
CDR3aa: CASSLAREGGELFF
j_gene: TRBJ2-2
abundance: NA
v_gene: TRBV5-1
d_gene: TRBD2

CDR3nt: TGTGCCAGCAGTTACGGGGCAGATAATCAGCCCCAGCATTTT
CDR3aa: CASSYGADNQPQHF
j_gene: TRBJ1-5
abundance: NA
v_gene: TRBV6-5
d_gene: NA

CDR3nt: TGTGCCAGCAGTCTCCGAGGAGCGGGAGGCAACAATGAGCAGTTCTTC
CDR3aa: CASSLRGAGGNNEQFF
j_gene: TRBJ2-1
abundance: NA
v_gene: TRBV7-6
d_gene: TRBD2

CDR3nt: TGTGCCAGCAGCGGAGGGACTAGCGGATCCTACGAGCAGTACTTC
CDR3aa: CASSGGTSGSYEQYF
j_gene: TRBJ2-7
abundance: NA
v_gene: TRBV7-6
d_gene: TRBD2

CDR3nt: TGCGCCAGCAGCCAGACGGGGGAGCGGGGGGATACGCAGTATTTT
CDR3aa: CASSQTGERGDTQYF
j_gene: TRBJ2-3
abundance: once
v_gene: TRBV5-1
d_gene: TRBD2

CDR3nt: TGTGCCAGCAGCTTGGGACTAGCGGGAGTGGGGGATACGCAGTATTTT
CDR3aa: CASSLGLAGVGDTQYF
j_gene: TRBJ2-3
abundance: NA
v_gene: TRBV11-3
d_gene: TRBD2

CDR3nt: TGCAGCGCCGGACAGGGGAGCACTACTCTGCACGAGCAGTACTTC
CDR3aa: CSAGQGSTTLHEQYF
j_gene: TRBJ2-7
abundance: NA
v_gene: TRBV29-1
d_gene: TRBD1

CDR3nt: TGTGCCTCCGGTCACGGGTCAACTAATGAAAAACTGTTTTTT
CDR3aa: CASGHGSTNEKLFF
j_gene: TRBJ1-4
abundance: NA
v_gene: TRBV30
d_gene: NA

CDR3nt: TGTGCCAGCACCCCGGGGGGGGCGGAGACCCAGTACTTC
CDR3aa: CASTPGGAETQYF
j_gene: TRBJ2-5
abundance: NA
v_gene: TRBV6-1
d_gene: TRBD2

CDR3nt: TGCGCCAGCAGCCGAACGACACTCGGGGGTGAAAAACTGTTTTTT
CDR3aa: CASSRTTLGGEKLFF
j_gene: TRBJ1-4
abundance: NA
v_gene: TRBV5-1
d_gene: NA

CDR3nt: TGTGCCAGTAGTTCCCGGACTGATAGCAATCAGCCCCAGCATTTT
CDR3aa: CASSSRTDSNQPQHF
j_gene: TRBJ1-5
abundance: NA
v_gene: TRBV19
d_gene: NA

CDR3nt: TGTGCCAGCAGTTACTCCGGGGACTGGGGTGAAAAACTGTTTTTT
CDR3aa: CASSYSGDWGEKLFF
j_gene: TRBJ1-4
abundance: few
v_gene: TRBV6-5
d_gene: NA

CDR3nt: TGTGCCAGCGGTGACAGCTACGAGCAGTACTTC
CDR3aa: CASGDSYEQYF
j_gene: TRBJ2-7
abundance: few
v_gene: TRBV18
d_gene: NA

CDR3nt: TGTGCCAGCTCACCATCAATTTCGACCCGGGGGACCCAGTACTTC
CDR3aa: CASSPSISTRGTQYF
j_gene: TRBJ2-5
abundance: NA
v_gene: TRBV18
d_gene: NA

CDR3nt: TGTGCCAGCAGCTTACGGGGGGAAACAGATACGCAGTATTTT
CDR3aa: CASSLRGETDTQYF
j_gene: TRBJ2-3
abundance: NA
v_gene: TRBV11-3
d_gene: TRBD2